Each of the 29 T cell receptor beta chains below was sequenced from the same sample in a study of shared clonotypes between healthy human individuals. The protocol was immunoSEQ multiplex PCR, while the TCRdb copy is restricted to in-frame clones and leaves out a portion. Of approximately 500,000 clones listed, about 96% were seen once; the top ten hold approximately 0.06%. Sequencing was carried out using naive CD4+ T cells sorted from blood. As to subset: CD45RA+ positively selected. These receptor sequences come from a woman younger than 45 in good health.

This clone appeared once. This chain links TRBV2 with TRBJ2-1; 8 bases fit TRBD1. With V trimmed by 6 bases and J by 0 bases, 4 bases remained unmatched. The CDR3 totals 15 residues. CDR1 and CDR2 from the germline V gene are SNHLY and FYNNEI. The CDR3 sequence is CASRSDRGSYNEQFF. CDR3 nucleotides: TGTGCCAGCAGAAGCGACAGGGGCTCCTACAATGAGCAGTTCTTC.

This chain connects TRBV28 to TRBJ2-1; 10 positions match TRBD2. Germline V gene sequence: CDR1 MDHEN, CDR2 SYDVKM. Losses at the gene ends were 3 bases for V and 10 bases for J; bases not matched to a gene: 6. CDR3 size: 14 residues. The CDR3 region has the DNA TGTGCCAGCAGTTTCGAACTAGCGGGACAGGAGCAGTTCTTC. Amino acid sequence: CASSFELAGQEQFF.

The chain carries TRBV30 and TRBJ1-1; maybe TRBD1 (6 bases). Between the trimmed V and J ends, which lost 7 bases and 5 bases, there was a span of 20 bases. Germline V CDR1 and CDR2: GTSNPN, SVGIG (reference sequence). This CDR3 is built from 14 residues. The CDR3 region is CASAPGGALTEAFF. The CDR3 nucleotides are TGTGCCTCCGCCCCGGGGGGCGCGTTGACTGAAGCTTTCTTT.

V gene TRBV2 combines with J gene TRBJ2-5; perhaps TRBD1 as D (6 bases). The V end lost 8 bases, the J end lost 4 bases, and 8 bases lay between the germline ends. CDR1 is SNHLY and CDR2 is FYNNEI in the germline V gene. The CDR3 has 11 amino acids. The CDR3 region has the DNA TGTGCCAGCCGAGGGGGAGAGACCCAGTACTTC. This encodes CASRGGETQYF.

This clone is a singleton in its sample. The gene calls are TRBV5-4 and TRBJ2-2; D perhaps matches TRBD1 (5 bases). The CDR3 runs 17 residues. CDR1 SGHNT and CDR2 YYREEE come from the germline V gene (reference sequence). With 0 bases removed from V and 7 bases from J, the gap between germline ends came to 19 bases. CDR3 region: CASSLDMGQAVGGELFF. The CDR3 DNA reads as TGTGCCAGCAGCTTGGATATGGGGCAGGCGGTTGGCGGGGAGCTGTTTTTT.

V is TRBV6-4 and J is TRBJ2-7; 7 nucleotides align to TRBD1. This CDR3 has 13 amino acids. V lost 6 bases to trimming and J lost 3 bases; unmatched junction nucleotides: 5. The germline V gene encodes CDR1 MRHNA and CDR2 SNTAGT. The CDR3 here is CASSADRVYEQYF. CDR3 bases: TGTGCCAGCAGCGCCGACAGGGTCTACGAGCAGTACTTC.

The gene calls are TRBV23-1 and TRBJ2-2; TRBD1 aligns across 7 bases. TRBV23-1 is an open reading frame, and its role is uncertain. The junction had 5 bases not matched to a gene; V was cut back by 0 bases and J by 1 base. The length of the CDR3 is 17 residues. Written as DNA, the CDR3 is TGCGCCAGCAGTCAATCGCAGACAGGGAGGAACACCGGGGAGCTGTTTTTT. Protein: CASSQSQTGRNTGELFF.

The V gene is TRBV28, the J gene TRBJ1-2; TRBD1 aligns across 10 bases. The CDR3 is made up of 14 amino acids. J gave up 4 bases and V 6 bases, and 5 bases lay outside the gene matches. Germline V gene data show CDR1 as MDHEN and CDR2 as SYDVKM. The CDR3: CASRGQGPFYGYTF. Written as DNA, the CDR3 is TGTGCCAGCAGGGGACAGGGGCCTTTCTATGGCTACACCTTC.

The chain uses TRBV7-7 and TRBJ2-2; D not certain. Trimming removed 1 base at V and 7 bases at J, with 10 bases between. CDR3 length equals 14 residues. Germline loops: CDR1 SSHAT, CDR2 FNYEAQ (reference sequence). CDR3 protein: CASSLVATGGELFF. The CDR3 DNA follows: TGTGCCAGCAGCTTAGTGGCCACCGGCGGGGAGCTGTTTTTT.

V usage is TRBV5-1 and J usage is TRBJ2-1; TRBD2 agrees at 9 bases. Germline V CDR1 and CDR2: SGHRS, YFSETQ. The V segment lost 3 bases and the J segment 5 bases; nucleotides outside the gene matches: 3. The CDR3 runs to 14 residues. CDR3 DNA: TGCGCCAGCAGCTGGGTAGCGGGGGACAATGAGCAGTTCTTC. Protein product: CASSWVAGDNEQFF.

The V and J genes are TRBV18 and TRBJ1-2; 10 bases fit TRBD1. This CDR3 has 20 amino acids. V trimming: 4 bases; J trimming: 2 bases; junction bases outside the gene matches: 19. Germline V gene lookup returns CDR1 KGHSH and CDR2 LQKENI. The CDR3 protein is CASSLTGGRGQGGTNYGYTF. CDR3 DNA sequence: TGTGCCAGCTCACTGACTGGCGGAAGAGGACAGGGGGGAACAAACTATGGCTACACCTTC.

V and J are TRBV5-1 and TRBJ2-2, with 16 bases matching TRBD2. The CDR3 length is 16 residues. The V segment lost 4 bases and the J segment 6 bases; nucleotides outside the gene matches: 3. CDR1 is SGHRS and CDR2 is YFSETQ in the germline V gene. The CDR3 loop is CASSPGTSGRAGELFF. The CDR3 DNA follows: TGCGCCAGCAGCCCCGGGACTAGCGGGAGGGCCGGGGAGCTGTTTTTT. Drawing the rest from reference TRBV5-1 and TRBJ2-2, the complete variable domain is KAGVTQTPRYLIKTRGQQVTLSCSPISGHRSVSWYQQTPGQGLQFLFEYFSETQRNKGNFPGRFSGRQFSNSRSEMNVSTLELGDSALYLCASSPGTSGRAGELFFGEGSRLTVL.

V is TRBV5-1 and J is TRBJ2-1; D remains ambiguous. Trimming removed 0 bases from V and 10 bases from J, with 17 bases in between. Per germline, CDR1 SGHRS and CDR2 YFSETQ. The CDR3 is 15 amino acids. CDR3: CASSLVGGRPGEQFF. The DNA of the CDR3 is TGCGCCAGCAGCTTGGTAGGTGGTCGACCCGGCGAGCAGTTCTTC. The full variable domain, rest sourced from reference TRBV5-1 and TRBJ2-1, is KAGVTQTPRYLIKTRGQQVTLSCSPISGHRSVSWYQQTPGQGLQFLFEYFSETQRNKGNFPGRFSGRQFSNSRSEMNVSTLELGDSALYLCASSLVGGRPGEQFFGPGTRLTVL.

The chain joins TRBV7-9 to TRBJ2-7; unclear D gene. Germline lookup yields CDR1 SEHNR and CDR2 FQNEAQ (reference sequence). Deletions cut 5 bases from V and 2 bases from J, with 10 bases between. The CDR3 sequence is 13 residues long. The CDR3 DNA sequence: TGTGCCAGCAGCACCAGGAGCACCTACGAGCAGTACTTC. It specifies CASSTRSTYEQYF.

This chain uses TRBV30 with TRBJ2-1; D is unclear. This CDR3 has 12 residues. The germline V and J ends were trimmed by 1 base and 5 bases, with 6 bases remaining between them. CDR1 is GTSNPN, CDR2 SVGIG, per germline (reference sequence). CDR3 in amino acids: CAWSGANNEQFF. CDR3 nucleotides: TGTGCCTGGAGTGGGGCAAACAATGAGCAGTTCTTC.

V usage is TRBV29-1 and J usage is TRBJ1-1, with D possibly being TRBD1 (5 bases). V gave up 8 bases and J gave up 3 bases, with 13 bases separating them. This CDR3 contains 12 residues. CDR1 and CDR2 (germline): SQVTM, ANQGSEA. This CDR3 reads CSILDRDTEAFF. CDR3 bases: TGCAGCATCCTAGACAGAGACACTGAAGCTTTCTTT.

This sequence joins TRBV29-1 and TRBJ2-7; 10 bases align to TRBD1. Germline V gives CDR1 SQVTM, CDR2 ANQGSEA. This CDR3 region has 15 residues. With V trimmed by 2 bases and J by 2 bases, 6 bases remained unmatched. The CDR3 loop is CSVESETGGPYEQYF. Written as DNA, the CDR3 is TGCAGCGTTGAATCTGAGACAGGGGGCCCCTACGAGCAGTACTTC.

V gene TRBV2 combines with J gene TRBJ2-1; 10 positions match TRBD2. The CDR3 is 14 amino acids. The ends lost 8 bases at V and 7 bases at J; junction bases unmatched: 8. Per the germline V gene, CDR1 is SNHLY and CDR2 is FYNNEI. CDR3 loop: CASGSGRASNEQFF. DNA for the CDR3: TGTGCCAGCGGCAGCGGGAGGGCCTCTAATGAGCAGTTCTTC.

V gene TRBV10-3 combines with J gene TRBJ2-1; maybe TRBD2 (5 bases). This CDR3 is built from 16 residues. Germline V gene sequence: CDR1 ENHRY, CDR2 SYGVKD. V shed 0 bases and J shed 4 bases, with 13 bases lying between them. CDR3 region: CAISESNPGIYNEQFF. CDR3 bases: TGTGCCATCAGTGAGTCGAATCCGGGAATTTACAATGAGCAGTTCTTC.

This clone was seen a single time. J is TRBJ2-3 and V is TRBV7-9; TRBD1 is a possible D gene (5 bases). The CDR3 consists of 11 residues. The V end lost 5 bases, the J end lost 7 bases, and 7 bases lay between the germline ends. CDR1 is SEHNR, CDR2 FQNEAQ, per germline (reference sequence). CDR3 nucleotide sequence: TGTGCCAGCAGCCAGGGTAATACGCAGTATTTT. Residues: CASSQGNTQYF.

The chain joins TRBV5-1 to TRBJ1-2; possible D gene TRBD1, 6 bases. The CDR3 covers 18 residues. Trimming took 4 bases from V and 0 from J, leaving 22 bases between them. Looked up from germline, CDR1 is SGHRS and CDR2 is YFSETQ. The DNA of the CDR3 is TGCGCCAGCAGCAGGGGATATCAGGGGTCTCGAGCTAACTATGGCTACACCTTC. It encodes CASSRGYQGSRANYGYTF.

The V and J genes are TRBV6-6 and TRBJ2-4; D not resolved. The length of the CDR3 is 16 residues. The V end was cut by 6 bases, the J end by 1 base, with 16 bases between. The V gene's germline CDR1 is MNHNY and CDR2 SVGAGI (reference sequence). CDR3 coding DNA: TGTGCCAGCAGCCCAACCCTGTTAGGGGCCAAAAACATTCAGTACTTC. This gives the protein CASSPTLLGAKNIQYF.

This rearrangement joins TRBV5-4 to TRBJ2-3; 8 bases line up with TRBD2. From germline, CDR1 is SGHNT and CDR2 YYREEE (reference sequence). This CDR3 has 16 amino acids. V lost 3 bases and J lost 0; bases outside the gene matches: 6. The CDR3 DNA is TGTGCCAGCAGCTCGATAGCGGGGATAAGCACAGATACGCAGTATTTT. Its protein is CASSSIAGISTDTQYF.

V usage is TRBV28 and J usage is TRBJ2-5, with D possibly called TRBD1 or TRBD2 (5 bases each). V lost 4 bases, J lost 2 bases, and 14 bases lay in between. Looked up from germline, CDR1 is MDHEN and CDR2 is SYDVKM. CDR3 length: 15 amino acids. The CDR3 DNA is TGTGCCAGCAGTTGGGGCCCTGGGAGTCAAGAGACCCAGTACTTC. Translation gives CASSWGPGSQETQYF. The full variable domain, completed using reference TRBV28 and TRBJ2-5, is DVKVTQSSRYLVKRTGEKVFLECVQDMDHENMFWYRQDPGLGLRLIYFSYDVKMKEKGDIPEGYSVSREKKERFSLILESASTNQTSMYLCASSWGPGSQETQYFGPGTRLLVL.

The rearrangement joins TRBV6-5 to TRBJ2-2; 7 nucleotides align to TRBD1. CDR3 length: 16 amino acids. The V gene end was trimmed by 2 bases and the J gene end by 4 bases; junction bases not matched to a gene: 7. Germline V gene sequence: CDR1 MNHEY, CDR2 SVGAGI. CDR3 in amino acids: CASSYGGQPGTGELFF. The CDR3 nucleotides read TGTGCCAGCAGTTACGGGGGACAGCCGGGCACCGGGGAGCTGTTTTTT.

The chain has TRBV6-6 and TRBJ2-2, with unresolved D. Trimming shortened V by 2 bases and J by 4 bases, and 11 bases separated the two germline ends. The CDR3 spans 15 residues. Germline-derived CDR1 and CDR2 are MNHNY and SVGAGI (reference sequence). Here the CDR3 DNA reads TGTGCCAGCAGTTACCCCCAGTCGGGCACCGGGGAGCTGTTTTTT. Translation: CASSYPQSGTGELFF.

This rearrangement joins TRBV21-1 to TRBJ2-7; the table's TRBD2 call for D was not verified on the DNA. TRBV21-1 is noted as a pseudogene. The CDR3 length is 15 residues. This CDR3 is CASSSGIGARYEQYF. Here the CDR3 DNA reads TGTGCCAGCAGCTCGGGGATAGGCGCACGGTACGAGCAGTACTTC.

CDR3 sequence: CASSPQSGAIGYTF. CDR3 DNA sequence: TGTGCCAGCAGCCCTCAGTCGGGGGCGATTGGCTACACCTTC. V usage is TRBV7-6 and J usage is TRBJ1-2; a possible D gene is TRBD1 (6 bases). The CDR3 totals 14 residues. Per germline, CDR1 SGHVS and CDR2 FNYEAQ. V was pared by 5 bases and J by 7 bases, with 17 bases between.

The chain couples TRBV5-1 to TRBJ1-6; no firm D call. The germline V gene has CDR1 SGHRS and CDR2 YFSETQ. Trimming stripped 0 bases from V and 8 bases from J, with 9 bases between. The CDR3 runs 14 residues. As DNA, the CDR3 is TGCGCCAGCAGCTTGGGGGAGTTATATTCACCCCTCCACTTT. Its protein product is CASSLGELYSPLHF.